Detailed here is one TCR beta chain. Its target is unknown. This entry is derived from a study of cytotoxic CD8 clonotypes in ibrutinib-treated CLL. Study observations and caveats: Samples were collected at differing times from sustained-remission and progressing patients. Public clonotypes (which were uncommon) either contracted or remained stable on treatment.

The assay was immunoSEQ multiplex PCR, and TCRdb's table has in-frame clones only and misses some. This sample has about 50,000 clones, with over 80% found just once. The CDR3 sequence is 17 residues long. V shed 3 bases, J shed 7 bases, and the junction held 12 bases outside the gene matches. Germline V gives CDR1 SGDLS, CDR2 YYNGEE. The sequencing here drew on PBMCs, taken after 24 months of ibrutinib treatment. The TCR comes from a human donor with chronic lymphocytic leukemia. The chain joins TRBV9 to TRBJ1-4; 10 nucleotides agree with TRBD1. CDR3 bases: TGTGCCAGCAGCGCGCCGGGACAGGGGAGTCGCAGTGAAAAACTGTTTTTT. Protein: CASSAPGQGSRSEKLFF.